This passage covers 16 T cell receptor beta chains from one sample sequenced in a study of cytomegalovirus exposure and HLA in healthy donors. Assay used: immunoSEQ multiplex PCR; TCRdb lists only in-frame clones, some missing. The data show 150,000 to 200,000 clones, with less than 85% seen just once and approximately 16% held by the top ten. Source material: PBMCs. The receptors stem from a man in his late teens or twenties in good health and CMV-seropositive.

This sequence joins TRBV6-1 and TRBJ2-7; the D is unclear. Looked up from germline, CDR1 is MNHNS and CDR2 is SASEGT. The V end was cut by 5 bases, the J end by 4 bases, with 12 bases between. The length of the CDR3 is 13 residues. For the CDR3, the DNA is TGTGCCAGCAGTCCCAGGAAAGGTTACGAGCAGTACTTC. This sequence encodes CASSPRKGYEQYF.

V usage is TRBV28 and J usage is TRBJ1-1; perhaps TRBD1 as D (5 bases). The V and J ends lost 8 bases and 0 bases respectively, with 19 bases between them. The CDR3 is made up of 16 amino acids. CDR1 MDHEN and CDR2 SYDVKM come from the germline V gene. The CDR3 loop reads CASGGGGGIMNTEAFF. CDR3 DNA: TGTGCCAGCGGTGGGGGTGGCGGGATAATGAACACTGAAGCTTTCTTT. The full variable domain, completed using reference TRBV28 and TRBJ1-1, is DVKVTQSSRYLVKRTGEKVFLECVQDMDHENMFWYRQDPGLGLRLIYFSYDVKMKEKGDIPEGYSVSREKKERFSLILESASTNQTSMYLCASGGGGGIMNTEAFFGQGTRLTVV.

The chain recombines TRBV28 with TRBJ1-1, with D perhaps TRBD1 (5 bases). Germline values: CDR1 MDHEN, CDR2 SYDVKM. This CDR3 region has 15 residues. The ends were cut back, 5 bases at V and 1 base at J, with 14 bases in the middle. The CDR3 region is CASSPGGFGNTEAFF. CDR3 DNA: TGTGCCAGCAGTCCCGGGGGGTTTGGGAACACTGAAGCTTTCTTT. The whole variable domain, remainder taken from reference TRBV28 and TRBJ1-1, is DVKVTQSSRYLVKRTGEKVFLECVQDMDHENMFWYRQDPGLGLRLIYFSYDVKMKEKGDIPEGYSVSREKKERFSLILESASTNQTSMYLCASSPGGFGNTEAFFGQGTRLTVV.

CDR3 DNA: TGTGCCAGCAGCGCCGAGACAGGGGGCCGGGGAGATACGCAGTATTTT. It is translated as CASSAETGGRGDTQYF. This chain joins TRBV7-9 and TRBJ2-3, with 10 bases identical to TRBD1. Germline CDR1 and CDR2: SEHNR and FQNEAQ (reference sequence). The ends lost 5 bases at V and 5 bases at J; junction bases unmatched: 10. There are 16 residues in the CDR3.

The chain links TRBV6-1 to TRBJ1-5; a possible D gene is TRBD1 (5 bases). Trimming stripped 0 bases from V and 3 bases from J, with 15 bases between. The CDR3 length is 17 residues. Germline V gene data show CDR1 as MNHNS and CDR2 as SASEGT. The CDR3 reads CASSEAPGGGNNQPQHF. The DNA for the CDR3 is TGTGCCAGCAGTGAAGCGCCGGGGGGAGGAAACAATCAGCCCCAGCATTTT.

The chain is built from TRBV30 and TRBJ1-2; D remains unclear. The CDR3 totals 15 residues. The V gene lost 6 bases and the J gene lost 4 bases, with 21 bases spanning the gap. CDR1 GTSNPN and CDR2 SVGIG come from the germline V gene (reference sequence). The CDR3, as DNA: TGTGCCTGCCTTCCGGACTCAAGGGTGGGCTATGGCTACACCTTC. Translating it yields CACLPDSRVGYGYTF.

This clone was observed a few times. The J gene is TRBJ1-6, the V gene TRBV10-2; D not resolved. Trimming shortened V by 5 bases and J by 5 bases, and 4 bases separated the two germline ends. Germline CDR1 WSHSY, CDR2 SAAADI. CDR3 length: 12 amino acids. CDR3 residues: CASSLHNSPLHF. In nucleotides, the CDR3 is TGCGCCAGCAGTCTCCATAATTCACCCCTCCACTTT.

V usage is TRBV7-8 and J usage is TRBJ1-4; TRBD1 might be the D (6 bases). The length of the CDR3 is 14 residues. The germline V and J ends were trimmed by 1 base and 5 bases, with 8 bases remaining between them. Per germline, CDR1 SGHVS and CDR2 FQNEAQ. The CDR3 region has the DNA TGTGCCAGCAGCTTAGGGACAGCGAATGAAAAACTGTTTTTT. It translates to CASSLGTANEKLFF.

The DNA of the CDR3 is TGTGCCAGCAGCGTAGTCACAGGGGACTACAATGAGCAGTTCTTC. Its translation: CASSVVTGDYNEQFF. V gene TRBV9 combines with J gene TRBJ2-1; 7 nucleotides agree with TRBD1. This CDR3 has 15 amino acids. Trimming removed 0 bases from V and 3 bases from J; junction bases left unmatched: 3. Germline-derived CDR1 and CDR2 are SGDLS and YYNGEE. Looking up the rest from reference TRBV9 and TRBJ2-1 gives the full variable domain: DSGVTQTPKHLITATGQRVTLRCSPRSGDLSVYWYQQSLDQGLQFLIQYYNGEERAKGNILERFSAQQFPDLHSELNLSSLELGDSALYFCASSVVTGDYNEQFFGPGTRLTVL.

This sequence joins TRBV5-1 and TRBJ2-1, with 9 bases aligning to TRBD2. V was clipped by 0 bases and J by 4 bases; unmatched bases: 5. The CDR3 totals 16 residues. Per the germline V gene, CDR1 is SGHRS and CDR2 is YFSETQ. As DNA, the CDR3 is TGCGCCAGCAGCTTGGAGGCGACTAGCGGATACAATGAGCAGTTCTTC. Its translation: CASSLEATSGYNEQFF.

CDR3 DNA: TGTGCCAGCAGCTTTGGTACCGGGACAGGGGGAACTTACTCTGGGGCCAACGTCCTGACTTTC. Protein product: CASSFGTGTGGTYSGANVLTF. The V call is TRBV7-8, the J call TRBJ2-6; 11 nucleotides line up with TRBD1. V shed 3 bases and J 0 bases; nucleotides not matched to a gene: 13. Germline CDR1 SGHVS, CDR2 FQNEAQ. The CDR3 spans 21 residues.

CDR3 sequence reads: CASSLGSTENTEAFF. In DNA form, the CDR3 reads TGTGCCAGCAGCTTGGGATCAACAGAGAACACTGAAGCTTTCTTT. J is TRBJ1-1 and V is TRBV5-4, with D unresolved. V was clipped by 0 bases and J by 1 base, with 10 bases between them. Germline V gene lookup returns CDR1 SGHNT and CDR2 YYREEE (reference sequence). CDR3 length: 15 amino acids. Variable domain in full (rest from reference TRBV5-4 and TRBJ1-1): ETGVTQSPTHLIKTRGQQVTLRCSSQSGHNTVSWYQQALGQGPQFIFQYYREEENGRGNFPPRFSGLQFPNYSSELNVNALELDDSALYLCASSLGSTENTEAFFGQGTRLTVV.

The chain has TRBV18 and TRBJ1-6, with a tentative D call TRBD1 (5 bases). V lost 3 bases to trimming and J lost 10 bases, with 19 bases between them. In germline, CDR1 is KGHSH, CDR2 LQKENI. The CDR3 contains 16 residues. CDR3 bases: TGTGCCAGCTCACCCCGGACATCGGGCCAGCCATCACCCCTCCACTTT. Translating gives CASSPRTSGQPSPLHF.

The chain uses TRBV7-2 and TRBJ2-4; unclear D gene. The CDR3 contains 15 residues. Between the trimmed V and J ends, which lost 6 bases and 0 bases, there was a span of 12 bases. The germline V gene has CDR1 SGHTA and CDR2 FQGNSA. As DNA, the CDR3 is TGTGCCAGCAGTCCGTCCATACTAGCCAAAAACATTCAGTACTTC. This sequence encodes CASSPSILAKNIQYF.

This chain uses TRBV5-1 with TRBJ2-5; TRBD1 is a possible D gene (5 bases). This CDR3 region has 14 residues. The V gene's germline CDR1 is SGHRS and CDR2 YFSETQ. Trimming cost V 0 bases and J 2 bases, with 8 bases left between them. CDR3 nucleotides: TGCGCCAGCAGCTTGGCCCCAGGGCAAGAGACCCAGTACTTC. Protein product: CASSLAPGQETQYF.

The V gene is TRBV5-8, the J gene TRBJ2-7, with D tentatively TRBD1 (6 bases). Trimming cost V 4 bases and J 0 bases, with 17 bases left between them. The germline CDR1 and CDR2 sequences are SGHTS and YDEGEE. The CDR3 is 16 amino acids. In DNA form, the CDR3 reads TGTGCCAGCAGCCCAGGGGTGGGCAGGGACTCCTACGAGCAGTACTTC. Translation gives CASSPGVGRDSYEQYF.